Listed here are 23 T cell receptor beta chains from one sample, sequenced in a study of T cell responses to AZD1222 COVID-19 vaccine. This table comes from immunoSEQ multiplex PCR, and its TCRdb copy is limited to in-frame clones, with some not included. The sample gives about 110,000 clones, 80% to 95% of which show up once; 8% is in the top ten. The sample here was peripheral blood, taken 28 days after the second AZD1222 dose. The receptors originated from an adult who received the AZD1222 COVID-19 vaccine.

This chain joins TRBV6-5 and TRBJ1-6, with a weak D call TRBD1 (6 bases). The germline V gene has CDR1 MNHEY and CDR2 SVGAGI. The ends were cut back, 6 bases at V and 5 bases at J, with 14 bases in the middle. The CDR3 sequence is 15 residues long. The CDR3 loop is CASRRPGQNNSPLHF. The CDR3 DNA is TGTGCCAGCAGGAGGCCGGGACAAAATAATTCACCCCTCCACTTT.

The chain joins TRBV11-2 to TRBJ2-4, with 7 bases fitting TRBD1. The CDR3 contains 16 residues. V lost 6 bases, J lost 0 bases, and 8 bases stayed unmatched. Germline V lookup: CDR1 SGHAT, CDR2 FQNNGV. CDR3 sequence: CASRPTGDLAKNIQYF. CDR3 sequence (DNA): TGTGCCAGCAGGCCAACAGGGGATTTAGCCAAAAACATTCAGTACTTC.

The CDR3 nucleotides are TGTGCCAGCAGTAACGAACCGGGGCCTAAGCAGTTCTTC. It translates to CASSNEPGPKQFF. V is TRBV6-5 and J is TRBJ2-1; D is perhaps TRBD1 or TRBD2 (5 bases each). V shed 5 bases and J shed 11 bases, with 16 bases lying between them. Germline CDR1 and CDR2: MNHEY and SVGAGI. This CDR3 contains 13 residues.

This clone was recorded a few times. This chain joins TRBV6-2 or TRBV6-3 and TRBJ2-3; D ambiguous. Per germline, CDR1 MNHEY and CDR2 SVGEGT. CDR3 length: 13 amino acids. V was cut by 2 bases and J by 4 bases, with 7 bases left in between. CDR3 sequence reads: CASSYLNPDTQYF. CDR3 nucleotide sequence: TGTGCCAGCAGTTACCTAAACCCAGATACGCAGTATTTT.

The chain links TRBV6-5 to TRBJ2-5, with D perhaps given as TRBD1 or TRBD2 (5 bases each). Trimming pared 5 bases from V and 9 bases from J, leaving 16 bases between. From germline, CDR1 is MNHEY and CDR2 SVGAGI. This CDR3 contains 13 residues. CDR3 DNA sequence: TGTGCCAGCAGTCAACAGGTTCACGGGGCCCAGTACTTC. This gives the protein CASSQQVHGAQYF.

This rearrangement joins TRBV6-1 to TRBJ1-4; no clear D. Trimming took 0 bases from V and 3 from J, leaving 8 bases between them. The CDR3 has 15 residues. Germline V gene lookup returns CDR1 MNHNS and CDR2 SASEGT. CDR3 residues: CASSEATGANEKLFF. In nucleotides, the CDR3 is TGTGCCAGCAGTGAAGCAACGGGTGCTAATGAAAAACTGTTTTTT.

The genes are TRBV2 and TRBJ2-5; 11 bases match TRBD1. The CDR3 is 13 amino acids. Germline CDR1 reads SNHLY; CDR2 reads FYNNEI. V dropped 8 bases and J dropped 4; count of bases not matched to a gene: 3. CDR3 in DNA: TGTGCCAGCCTGGACAGGGGGCGAGAGACCCAGTACTTC. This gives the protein CASLDRGRETQYF. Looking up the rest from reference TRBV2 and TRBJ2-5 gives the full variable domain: EPEVTQTPSHQVTQMGQEVILRCVPISNHLYFYWYRQILGQKVEFLVSFYNNEISEKSEIFDDQFSVERPDGSNFTLKIRSTKLEDSAMYFCASLDRGRETQYFGPGTRLLVL.

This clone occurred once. The CDR3 nucleotides read TGTGCCAGCAGCGTTCAAGGGGCCGGGACCTATAATTCACCCCTCCACTTT. The encoded protein is CASSVQGAGTYNSPLHF. The rearrangement uses TRBV9 and TRBJ1-6, with D possibly matching TRBD1 (5 bases). Germline CDR1 reads SGDLS; CDR2 reads YYNGEE. The length of the CDR3 is 17 residues. Trimming took 2 bases from V and 2 from J, leaving 14 bases between them.

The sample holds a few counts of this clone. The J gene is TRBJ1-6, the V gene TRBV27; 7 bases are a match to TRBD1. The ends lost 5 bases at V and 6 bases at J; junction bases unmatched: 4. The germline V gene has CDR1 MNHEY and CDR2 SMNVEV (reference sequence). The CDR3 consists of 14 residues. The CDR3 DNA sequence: TGTGCCAGCAGTACGGGACAGCCTAATTCACCCCTCCACTTT. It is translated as CASSTGQPNSPLHF.

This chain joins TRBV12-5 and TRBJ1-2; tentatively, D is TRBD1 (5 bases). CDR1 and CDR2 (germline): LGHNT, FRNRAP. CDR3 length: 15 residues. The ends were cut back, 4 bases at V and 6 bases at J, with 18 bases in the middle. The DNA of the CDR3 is TGTGCTAGTGGTTGGGGGGGTCCTCTTCGAAATGGCTACACCTTC. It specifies CASGWGGPLRNGYTF. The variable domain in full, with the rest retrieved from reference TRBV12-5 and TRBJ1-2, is DARVTQTPRHKVTEMGQEVTMRCQPILGHNTVFWYRQTMMQGLELLAYFRNRAPLDDSGMPKDRFSAEMPDATLATLKIQPSEPRDSAVYFCASGWGGPLRNGYTFGSGTRLTVV.

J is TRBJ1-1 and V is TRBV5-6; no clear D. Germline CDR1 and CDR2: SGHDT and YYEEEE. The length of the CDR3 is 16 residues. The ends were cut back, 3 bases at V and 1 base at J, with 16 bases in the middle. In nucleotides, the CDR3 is TGTGCCAGCAGCTGGGCGTTGGTCAGCTCGAACACTGAAGCTTTCTTT. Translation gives CASSWALVSSNTEAFF. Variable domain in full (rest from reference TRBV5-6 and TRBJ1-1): DAGVTQSPTHLIKTRGQQVTLRCSPKSGHDTVSWYQQALGQGPQFIFQYYEEEERQRGNFPDRFSGHQFPNYSSELNVNALLLGDSALYLCASSWALVSSNTEAFFGQGTRLTVV.

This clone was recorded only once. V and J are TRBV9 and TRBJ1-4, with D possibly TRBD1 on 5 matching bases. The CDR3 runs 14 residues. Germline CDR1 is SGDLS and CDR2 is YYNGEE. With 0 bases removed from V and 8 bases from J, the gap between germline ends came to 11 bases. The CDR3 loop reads CASSVGQMGEKLFF. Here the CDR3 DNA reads TGTGCCAGCAGCGTAGGACAGATGGGGGAAAAACTGTTTTTT.

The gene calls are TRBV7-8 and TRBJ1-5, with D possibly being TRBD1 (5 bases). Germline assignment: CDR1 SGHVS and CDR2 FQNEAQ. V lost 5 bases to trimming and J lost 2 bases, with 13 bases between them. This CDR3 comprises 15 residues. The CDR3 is CASSHGGTGNQPQHF. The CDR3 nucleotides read TGTGCCAGCAGCCATGGGGGTACTGGCAATCAGCCCCAGCATTTT.

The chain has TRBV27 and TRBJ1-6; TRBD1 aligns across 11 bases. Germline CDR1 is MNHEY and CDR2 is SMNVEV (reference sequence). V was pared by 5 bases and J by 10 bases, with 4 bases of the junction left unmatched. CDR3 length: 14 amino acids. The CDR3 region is CASSLGQGASPLHF. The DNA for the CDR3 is TGTGCCAGCAGTCTCGGACAGGGGGCCTCACCCCTCCACTTT.

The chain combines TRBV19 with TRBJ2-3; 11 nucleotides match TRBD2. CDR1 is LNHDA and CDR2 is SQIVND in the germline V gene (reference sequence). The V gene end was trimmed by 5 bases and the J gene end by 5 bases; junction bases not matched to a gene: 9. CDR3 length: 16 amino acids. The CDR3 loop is CASSVDSGGALDTQYF. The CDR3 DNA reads TGTGCCAGTAGTGTGGATAGCGGGGGGGCCTTAGATACGCAGTATTTT.

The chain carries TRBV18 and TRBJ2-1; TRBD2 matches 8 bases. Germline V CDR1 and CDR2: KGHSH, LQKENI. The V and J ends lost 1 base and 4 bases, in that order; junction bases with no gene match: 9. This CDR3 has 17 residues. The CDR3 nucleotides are TGTGCCAGCTCACCACTAGGAGCGGGGGCCGCTTACAATGAGCAGTTCTTC. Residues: CASSPLGAGAAYNEQFF.

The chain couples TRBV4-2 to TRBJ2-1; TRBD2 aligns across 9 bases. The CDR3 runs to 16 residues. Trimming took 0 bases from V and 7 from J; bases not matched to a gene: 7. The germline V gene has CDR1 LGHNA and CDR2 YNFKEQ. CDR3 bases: TGTGCCAGCAGCCAAGATCGCGGGGGGGCAGGTAATGAGCAGTTCTTC. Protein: CASSQDRGGAGNEQFF.

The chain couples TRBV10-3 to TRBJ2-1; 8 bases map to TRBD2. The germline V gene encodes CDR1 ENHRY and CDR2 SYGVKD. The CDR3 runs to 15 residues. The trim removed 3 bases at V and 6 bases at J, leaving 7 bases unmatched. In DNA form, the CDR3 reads TGTGCCATCAGTGAATGGACTAGCCCCACCAATGAGCAGTTCTTC. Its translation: CAISEWTSPTNEQFF.

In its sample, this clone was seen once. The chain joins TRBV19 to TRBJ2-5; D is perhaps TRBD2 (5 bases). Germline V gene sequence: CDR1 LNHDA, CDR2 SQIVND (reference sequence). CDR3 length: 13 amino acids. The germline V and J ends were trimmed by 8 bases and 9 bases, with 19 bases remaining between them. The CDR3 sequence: CASREWLSGAQYF. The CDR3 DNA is TGTGCCAGTCGTGAGTGGCTATCCGGGGCCCAGTACTTC.

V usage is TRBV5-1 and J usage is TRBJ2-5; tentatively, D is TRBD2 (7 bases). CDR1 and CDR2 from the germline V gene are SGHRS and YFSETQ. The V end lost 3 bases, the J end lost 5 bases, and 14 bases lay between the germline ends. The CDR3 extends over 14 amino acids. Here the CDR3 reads CASSSGRGQETQYF. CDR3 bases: TGCGCCAGCAGCTCCGGGCGGGGGCAGGAGACCCAGTACTTC. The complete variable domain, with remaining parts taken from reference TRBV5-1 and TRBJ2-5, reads KAGVTQTPRYLIKTRGQQVTLSCSPISGHRSVSWYQQTPGQGLQFLFEYFSETQRNKGNFPGRFSGRQFSNSRSEMNVSTLELGDSALYLCASSSGRGQETQYFGPGTRLLVL.

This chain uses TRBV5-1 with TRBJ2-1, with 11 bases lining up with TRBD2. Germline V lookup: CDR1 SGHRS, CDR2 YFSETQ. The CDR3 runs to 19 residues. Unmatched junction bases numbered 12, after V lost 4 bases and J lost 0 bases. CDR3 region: CASSPTPTSGGSSYNEQFF. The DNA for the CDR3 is TGCGCCAGCAGCCCCACCCCTACTAGCGGGGGTAGCTCCTACAATGAGCAGTTCTTC.

The CDR3 sequence is CASSDNRSYEQYF. CDR3 nucleotides: TGTGCCAGCAGTGATAACAGGAGCTACGAGCAGTACTTC. V and J are TRBV6-1 and TRBJ2-7, with a weak D call TRBD1 (5 bases). Germline V lookup: CDR1 MNHNS, CDR2 SASEGT. Trimming took off 3 bases at V and 3 bases at J, with 9 bases between the two ends. This CDR3 is built from 13 residues.

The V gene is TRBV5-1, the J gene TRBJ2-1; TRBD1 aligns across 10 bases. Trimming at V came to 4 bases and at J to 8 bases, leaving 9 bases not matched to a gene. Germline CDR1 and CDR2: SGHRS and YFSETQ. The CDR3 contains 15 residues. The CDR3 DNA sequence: TGCGCCAGCAGCCTCGGACAGGGGGTTCCCCATGAGCAGTTCTTC. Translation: CASSLGQGVPHEQFF.